The next 24 T cell receptor beta chains were all read from a single sample in a study of cytomegalovirus exposure and HLA in healthy donors. PCR employed 60 Vbeta and 13 Jbeta primers. Assay: immunoSEQ multiplex PCR; the TCRdb copy retains only in-frame clones and omits some. The sample contains approximately 100,000 clones, 65% to 90% of which appear only once. The specimen was PBMCs. The source of these receptors is a woman aged 18-29 years in good health and CMV-seronegative.

The J gene is TRBJ2-1, the V gene TRBV9; D not certain. There are 15 residues in the CDR3. CDR1 and CDR2 from the germline V gene are SGDLS and YYNGEE. V lost 0 bases and J 5 bases, leaving 12 bases between the germline ends. CDR3 loop: CASSVATRANNEQFF. CDR3 DNA: TGTGCCAGCAGCGTAGCTACGCGCGCTAACAATGAGCAGTTCTTC.

The chain joins TRBV28 to TRBJ2-7, with 15 bases identical to TRBD2. The germline CDR1 and CDR2 sequences are MDHEN and SYDVKM. The CDR3 contains 15 residues. Unmatched junction bases numbered 2, after V lost 5 bases and J lost 3 bases. This chain's CDR3 is CASSGTSGRFYEQYF. Written as DNA, the CDR3 is TGTGCCAGCAGTGGGACTAGCGGGAGGTTCTACGAGCAGTACTTC.

The chain joins TRBV4-1 to TRBJ1-3; D remains unclear. The ends were cut back, 1 base at V and 0 bases at J, with 7 bases in the middle. CDR3 length: 15 amino acids. CDR1 is MGHRA, CDR2 YSYEKL, per germline. The CDR3 loop is CASSQGTVSGNTIYF. The CDR3 DNA reads TGCGCCAGCAGCCAAGGAACAGTCTCTGGAAACACCATATATTTT.

The chain couples TRBV19 to TRBJ2-1, with D maybe TRBD1 (6 bases). Germline CDR1 reads LNHDA; CDR2 reads SQIVND (reference sequence). V shed 1 base and J shed 3 bases, with 13 bases lying between them. CDR3 length equals 16 residues. CDR3 DNA sequence: TGTGCCAGTAGTATAGTTGGGGGCTCTAGCTACAATGAGCAGTTCTTC. Translation gives CASSIVGGSSYNEQFF.

The count of this clone is one. J is TRBJ2-1 and V is TRBV4-1, with a tentative D call TRBD2 (6 bases). Germline V gives CDR1 MGHRA, CDR2 YSYEKL. V lost 3 bases to trimming and J lost 5 bases, with 8 bases between them. This CDR3 contains 13 residues. CDR3 bases: TGCGCCAGCAGCCACCGCGGGAACAATGAGCAGTTCTTC. Protein sequence: CASSHRGNNEQFF.

This clone was seen only a few times. The DNA of the CDR3 is TGTGCCAGCAGGATAGAGGGAAACACCATATATTTT. Its translation: CASRIEGNTIYF. This rearrangement joins TRBV28 to TRBJ1-3; D gene ambiguous. Germline CDR1 and CDR2: MDHEN and SYDVKM. Trimming removed 6 bases at V and 4 bases at J, with 7 bases between. There are 12 residues in the CDR3.

The chain is built from TRBV7-9 and TRBJ1-4, with D possibly TRBD1 on 6 matching bases. The CDR3 totals 15 residues. The germline gives CDR1 SEHNR, CDR2 FQNEAQ (reference sequence). V lost 3 bases and J 3 bases, leaving 11 bases between the germline ends. CDR3 loop: CASSLMGAANEKLFF. The CDR3 DNA follows: TGTGCCAGCAGCTTGATGGGGGCGGCTAATGAAAAACTGTTTTTT.

This clone showed up just a few times. V gene TRBV6-5 combines with J gene TRBJ1-6; D unresolved. V was shortened by 6 bases and J by 10 bases, with 10 bases between the two germline ends. The CDR3 is made up of 12 amino acids. Looked up from germline, CDR1 is MNHEY and CDR2 is SVGAGI. The CDR3, as DNA: TGTGCCAGCAGCCGCCCCGCGTCACCCCTCCACTTT. Protein product: CASSRPASPLHF.

The chain carries TRBV4-1 and TRBJ2-7; a weak D match, TRBD1 (6 bases). Trimming stripped 1 base from V and 3 bases from J, with 13 bases between. The length of the CDR3 is 15 residues. Germline assignment: CDR1 MGHRA and CDR2 YSYEKL. CDR3 nucleotides: TGCGCCAGCAGCCAAGCCTCGGGGACATACTACGAGCAGTACTTC. Its translation is CASSQASGTYYEQYF.

The V and J genes are TRBV6-6 and TRBJ1-4; 8 nucleotides align to TRBD1. CDR3 length: 15 residues. V was clipped by 2 bases and J by 8 bases; unmatched bases: 7. Germline V gives CDR1 MNHNY, CDR2 SVGAGI (reference sequence). CDR3 sequence: CASSYQGAKGEKLFF. CDR3 coding DNA: TGTGCCAGCAGTTACCAGGGGGCAAAGGGAGAAAAACTGTTTTTT.

The chain has TRBV6-5 and TRBJ1-6; D gene uncertain. The CDR3 covers 15 residues. The germline V gene encodes CDR1 MNHEY and CDR2 SVGAGI. The V gene lost 0 bases and the J gene lost 10 bases, with 13 bases spanning the gap. The CDR3 sequence: CASSYSRVLGSPLHF. CDR3 DNA sequence: TGTGCCAGCAGTTACTCGCGGGTCCTGGGCTCACCCCTCCACTTT.

V gene TRBV6-1 combines with J gene TRBJ1-2; TRBD1 is a possible D gene (5 bases). The CDR3 has 13 residues. Deletions cut 2 bases from V and 7 bases from J, with 11 bases between. Germline V gene data show CDR1 as MNHNS and CDR2 as SASEGT. The CDR3 nucleotides are TGTGCCAGCAGTGAATACAGGTTTGGTGGCTACACCTTC. It specifies CASSEYRFGGYTF.

The chain is built from TRBV6-4 and TRBJ2-7; TRBD1 is a possible D gene (5 bases). Germline V lookup: CDR1 MRHNA, CDR2 SNTAGT. Trimming removed 5 bases from V and 4 bases from J, with 15 bases in between. The CDR3 is 14 residues long. CDR3 sequence reads: CASSYTGQMYEQYF. The CDR3 bases are TGTGCCAGCAGTTACACCGGACAAATGTACGAGCAGTACTTC.

This sequence joins TRBV19 and TRBJ2-3, with 8 bases lining up with TRBD1. V lost 3 bases to trimming and J lost 5 bases; unmatched junction nucleotides: 1. Germline lookup yields CDR1 LNHDA and CDR2 SQIVND (reference sequence). The CDR3 length is 13 residues. CDR3 nucleotides: TGTGCCAGTAGTATCGACAGGGGAGATACGCAGTATTTT. As protein: CASSIDRGDTQYF. The whole variable domain, remainder taken from reference TRBV19 and TRBJ2-3, is DGGITQSPKYLFRKEGQNVTLSCEQNLNHDAMYWYRQDPGQGLRLIYYSQIVNDFQKGDIAEGYSVSREKKESFPLTVTSAQKNPTAFYLCASSIDRGDTQYFGPGTRLTVL.

This clone has more than one count but fewer than ten. The chain couples TRBV7-9 to TRBJ1-1; TRBD1 agrees at 7 bases. J gave up 7 bases and V 1 base, and 9 bases lay outside the gene matches. Germline CDR1 is SEHNR and CDR2 is FQNEAQ (reference sequence). The CDR3 sequence is 15 residues long. CDR3 coding DNA: TGTGCCAGCAGCTTAGGAGTAGGGGGCGCGGATGAAGCTTTCTTT. Encoded protein: CASSLGVGGADEAFF.

This chain connects TRBV30 to TRBJ2-2, with D possibly matching TRBD1 (8 bases). Germline loops: CDR1 GTSNPN, CDR2 SVGIG (reference sequence). The V end was cut by 3 bases, the J end by 3 bases, with 11 bases between. The CDR3 loop spans 14 amino acids. The CDR3 DNA reads TGTGCCTGGAGCACAGGGGGGGACACCGGGGAGCTGTTTTTT. Its translation: CAWSTGGDTGELFF.

The chain combines TRBV19 with TRBJ2-2; D gene ambiguous. The CDR3 is made up of 15 amino acids. The ends were cut back, 2 bases at V and 4 bases at J, with 11 bases in the middle. The germline CDR1 and CDR2 sequences are LNHDA and SQIVND (reference sequence). CDR3 sequence: CASSISSGITGELFF. CDR3 DNA sequence: TGTGCCAGTAGTATATCGTCAGGAATCACCGGGGAGCTGTTTTTT.

This chain connects TRBV27 to TRBJ2-4; 8 nucleotides line up with TRBD2. Germline assignment: CDR1 MNHEY and CDR2 SMNVEV (reference sequence). The CDR3 length is 16 residues. V was pared by 5 bases and J by 7 bases, with 13 bases of the junction left unmatched. CDR3 DNA: TGTGCCAGCAGTCCCCTGATTGAGCGGGGGTTTAACATTCAGTACTTC. Translated: CASSPLIERGFNIQYF.

Only a few counts were recorded for this clone. The chain joins TRBV11-2 to TRBJ1-1; 7 bases map to TRBD1. The germline gives CDR1 SGHAT, CDR2 FQNNGV. The CDR3 is 16 residues long. V lost 1 base to trimming and J lost 3 bases; unmatched junction nucleotides: 8. The CDR3 loop is CASSLVMDRTDTEAFF. In nucleotides, the CDR3 is TGTGCCAGCAGCTTAGTTATGGACAGGACGGACACTGAAGCTTTCTTT.

This clone showed up just a few times. This chain connects TRBV7-3 to TRBJ2-3, with D uncertain. This CDR3 spans 12 amino acids. Germline assignment: CDR1 SGHTA and CDR2 FQGTGA. V was cut by 2 bases and J by 6 bases, with 6 bases left in between. CDR3 bases: TGTGCCAGCAGCTTACCCGGGGATACGCAGTATTTT. Translated: CASSLPGDTQYF.

V usage is TRBV5-1 and J usage is TRBJ2-3; D is possibly TRBD2 (6 bases). Germline CDR1 SGHRS, CDR2 YFSETQ. Trimming took off 5 bases at V and 1 base at J, with 14 bases between the two ends. The CDR3 consists of 15 residues. This CDR3 reads CASSSRLVGTDTQYF. CDR3 bases: TGCGCCAGCAGTTCACGACTAGTGGGCACAGATACGCAGTATTTT.

This clone has more than one count but fewer than ten. J is TRBJ1-2 and V is TRBV6-1; D unclear. The germline V gene has CDR1 MNHNS and CDR2 SASEGT. Trimming shortened V by 5 bases and J by 4 bases, and 14 bases separated the two germline ends. The CDR3 is made up of 14 amino acids. The CDR3: CASSPRISVYGYTF. CDR3 coding DNA: TGTGCCAGCAGTCCTAGGATCTCGGTCTATGGCTACACCTTC.

The chain is built from TRBV7-2 and TRBJ2-5; possibly TRBD1 for D (5 bases). The CDR3 totals 13 residues. Germline V gives CDR1 SGHTA, CDR2 FQGNSA. The V end lost 5 bases, the J end lost 0 bases, and 7 bases lay between the germline ends. The CDR3 DNA sequence: TGTGCCAGCAGCGCAGGGAACCAAGAGACCCAGTACTTC. Protein sequence: CASSAGNQETQYF.

The rearrangement uses TRBV10-1 and TRBJ1-1, with 9 bases identical to TRBD1. The CDR3 length is 14 residues. Germline CDR1 and CDR2: WNHNN and SYGVQD (reference sequence). With V trimmed by 5 bases and J by 0 bases, 1 base remained unmatched. The CDR3 DNA sequence: TGCGCCAGCAGTAGGACAGGGGTGAACACTGAAGCTTTCTTT. Its translation is CASSRTGVNTEAFF.